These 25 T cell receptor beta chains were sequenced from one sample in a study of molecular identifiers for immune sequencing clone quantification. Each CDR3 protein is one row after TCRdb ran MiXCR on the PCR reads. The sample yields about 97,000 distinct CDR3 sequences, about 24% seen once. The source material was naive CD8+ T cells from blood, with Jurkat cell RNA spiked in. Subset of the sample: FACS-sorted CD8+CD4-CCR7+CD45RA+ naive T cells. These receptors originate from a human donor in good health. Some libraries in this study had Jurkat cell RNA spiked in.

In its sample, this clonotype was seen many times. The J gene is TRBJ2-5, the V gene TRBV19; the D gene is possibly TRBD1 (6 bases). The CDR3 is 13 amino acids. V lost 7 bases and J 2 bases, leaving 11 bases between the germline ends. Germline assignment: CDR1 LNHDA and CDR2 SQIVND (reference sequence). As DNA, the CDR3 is TGTGCCAGTACCGGGACACTGCAAGAGACCCAGTACTTC. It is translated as CASTGTLQETQYF.

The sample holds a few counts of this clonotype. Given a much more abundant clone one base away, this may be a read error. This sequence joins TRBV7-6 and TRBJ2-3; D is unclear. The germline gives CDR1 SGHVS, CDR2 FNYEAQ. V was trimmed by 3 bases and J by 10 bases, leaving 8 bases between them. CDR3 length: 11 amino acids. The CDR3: CASSFSWPQYF. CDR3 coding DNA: TGTGCCAGCAGCTTCTCATGGCCGCAGTATTTT.

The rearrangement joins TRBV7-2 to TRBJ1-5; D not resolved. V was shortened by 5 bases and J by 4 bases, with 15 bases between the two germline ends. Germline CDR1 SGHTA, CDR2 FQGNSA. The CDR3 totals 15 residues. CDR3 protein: CASSPSPADNQPQHF. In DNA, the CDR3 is TGTGCCAGCAGCCCCTCGCCGGCGGATAATCAGCCCCAGCATTTT. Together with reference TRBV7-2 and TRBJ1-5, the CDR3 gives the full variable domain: GAGVSQSPSNKVTEKGKDVELRCDPISGHTALYWYRQSLGQGLEFLIYFQGNSAPDKSGLPSDRFSAERTGGSVSTLTIQRTQQEDSAVYLCASSPSPADNQPQHFGDGTRLSIL.

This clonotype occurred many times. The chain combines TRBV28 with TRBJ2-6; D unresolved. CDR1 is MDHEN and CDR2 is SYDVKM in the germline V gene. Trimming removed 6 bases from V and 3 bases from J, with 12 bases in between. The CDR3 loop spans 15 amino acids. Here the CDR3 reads CASSLGPIGANVLTF. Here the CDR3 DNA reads TGTGCCAGCAGCCTAGGTCCCATTGGGGCCAACGTCCTGACTTTC. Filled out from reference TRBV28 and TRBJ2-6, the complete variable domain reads DVKVTQSSRYLVKRTGEKVFLECVQDMDHENMFWYRQDPGLGLRLIYFSYDVKMKEKGDIPEGYSVSREKKERFSLILESASTNQTSMYLCASSLGPIGANVLTFGAGSRLTVL.

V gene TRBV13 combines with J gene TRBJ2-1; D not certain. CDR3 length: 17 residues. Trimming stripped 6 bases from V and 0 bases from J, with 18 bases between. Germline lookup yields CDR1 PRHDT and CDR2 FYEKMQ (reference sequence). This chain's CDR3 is CASRARKAQYSYNEQFF. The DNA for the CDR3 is TGTGCCAGCAGGGCTAGGAAGGCCCAATACTCCTACAATGAGCAGTTCTTC.

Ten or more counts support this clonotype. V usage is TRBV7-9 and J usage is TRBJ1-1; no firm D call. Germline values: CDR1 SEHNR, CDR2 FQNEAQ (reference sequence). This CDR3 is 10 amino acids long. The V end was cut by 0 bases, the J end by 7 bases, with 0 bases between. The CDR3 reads CASSLAEAFF. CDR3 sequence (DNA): TGTGCCAGCAGCTTAGCTGAAGCTTTCTTT. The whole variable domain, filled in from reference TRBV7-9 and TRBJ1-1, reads DTGVSQNPRHKITKRGQNVTFRCDPISEHNRLYWYRQTLGQGPEFLTYFQNEAQLEKSRLLSDRFSAERPKGSFSTLEIQRTEQGDSAMYLCASSLAEAFFGQGTRLTVV.

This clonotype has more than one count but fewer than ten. The CDR3 sequence: CASSLGGVTNEQFF. The CDR3 coding sequence is TGTGCCAGCAGTTTAGGAGGGGTGACCAATGAGCAGTTCTTC. This sequence joins TRBV12-3 or TRBV12-4 and TRBJ2-1; D tentatively reads TRBD1 or TRBD2 (5 bases each). The CDR3 is 14 residues long. V shed 1 base and J shed 6 bases, with 10 bases lying between them.

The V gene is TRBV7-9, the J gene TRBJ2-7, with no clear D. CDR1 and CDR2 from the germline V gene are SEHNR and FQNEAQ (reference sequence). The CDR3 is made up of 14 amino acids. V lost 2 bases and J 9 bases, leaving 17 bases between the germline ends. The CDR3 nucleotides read TGTGCCAGCAGCTTACCGCAGTTTCCGTGGTGGCAGTACTTC. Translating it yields CASSLPQFPWWQYF.

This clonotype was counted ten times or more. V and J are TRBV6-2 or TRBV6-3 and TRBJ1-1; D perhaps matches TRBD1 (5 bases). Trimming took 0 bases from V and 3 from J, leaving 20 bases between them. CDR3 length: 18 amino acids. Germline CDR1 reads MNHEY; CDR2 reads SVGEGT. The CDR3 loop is CASSYSSGTASFDTEAFF. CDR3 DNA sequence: TGTGCCAGCAGTTACTCATCCGGGACCGCTAGTTTCGACACTGAAGCTTTCTTT.

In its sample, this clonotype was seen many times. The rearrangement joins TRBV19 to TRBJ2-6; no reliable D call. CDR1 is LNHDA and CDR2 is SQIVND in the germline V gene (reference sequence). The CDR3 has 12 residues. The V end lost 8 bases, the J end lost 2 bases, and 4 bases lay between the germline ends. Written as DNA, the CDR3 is TGTGCCAGTTCAACTGGGGCCAACGTCCTGACTTTC. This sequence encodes CASSTGANVLTF.

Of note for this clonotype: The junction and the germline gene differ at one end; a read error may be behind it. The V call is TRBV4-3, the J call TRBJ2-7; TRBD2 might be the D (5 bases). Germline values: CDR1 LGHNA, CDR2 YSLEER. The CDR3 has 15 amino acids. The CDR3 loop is CARSQDKGAHYEPYF. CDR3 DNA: TGCGCCCGCAGCCAAGATAAGGGAGCGCACTACGAGCCGTACTTC.

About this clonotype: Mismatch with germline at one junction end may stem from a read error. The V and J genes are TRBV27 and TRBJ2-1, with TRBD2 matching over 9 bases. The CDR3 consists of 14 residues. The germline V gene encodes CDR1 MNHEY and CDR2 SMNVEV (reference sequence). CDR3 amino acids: CASSAGTSINERFF. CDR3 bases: TGTGCCAGCAGTGCCGGGACTAGCATTAATGAGCGGTTCTTC.

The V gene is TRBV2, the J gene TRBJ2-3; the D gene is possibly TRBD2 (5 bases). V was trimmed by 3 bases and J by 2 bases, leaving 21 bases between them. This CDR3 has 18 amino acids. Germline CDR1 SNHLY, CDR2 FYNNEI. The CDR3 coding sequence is TGTGCCAGCAGTGAGACCCTCACTAGTTTCACACACACAGATACGCAGTATTTT. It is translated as CASSETLTSFTHTDTQYF.

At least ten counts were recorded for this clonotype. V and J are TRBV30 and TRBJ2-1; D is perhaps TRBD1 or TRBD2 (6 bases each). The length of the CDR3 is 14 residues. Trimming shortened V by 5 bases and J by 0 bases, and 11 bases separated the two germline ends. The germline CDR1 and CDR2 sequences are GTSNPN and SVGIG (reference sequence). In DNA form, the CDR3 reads TGTGCCTGGCGGAGGGGGAGCTCCTACAATGAGCAGTTCTTC. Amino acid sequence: CAWRRGSSYNEQFF. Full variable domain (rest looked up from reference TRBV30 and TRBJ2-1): SQTIHQWPATLVQPVGSPLSLECTVEGTSNPNLYWYRQAAGRGLQLLFYSVGIGQISSEVPQNLSASRPQDRQFILSSKKLLLSDSGFYLCAWRRGSSYNEQFFGPGTRLTVL.

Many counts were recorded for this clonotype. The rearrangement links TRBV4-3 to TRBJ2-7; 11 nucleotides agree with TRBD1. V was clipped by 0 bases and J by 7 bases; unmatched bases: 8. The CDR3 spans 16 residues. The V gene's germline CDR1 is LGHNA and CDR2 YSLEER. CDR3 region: CASSQDWGQGDREQYF. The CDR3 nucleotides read TGCGCCAGCAGCCAAGATTGGGGACAGGGGGACAGGGAGCAGTACTTC.

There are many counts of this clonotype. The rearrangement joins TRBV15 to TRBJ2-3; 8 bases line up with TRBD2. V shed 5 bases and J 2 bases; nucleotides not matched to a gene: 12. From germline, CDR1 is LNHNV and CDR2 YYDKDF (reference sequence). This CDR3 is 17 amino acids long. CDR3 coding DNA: TGTGCCACCAGCGATACCCGACTAGCGTCCCCCACAGATACGCAGTATTTT. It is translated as CATSDTRLASPTDTQYF.

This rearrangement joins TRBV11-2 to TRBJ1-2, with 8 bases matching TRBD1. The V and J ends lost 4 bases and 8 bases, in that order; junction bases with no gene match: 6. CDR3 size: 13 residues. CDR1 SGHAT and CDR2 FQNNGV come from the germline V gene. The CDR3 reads CASSSLDREGYTF. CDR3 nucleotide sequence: TGTGCCAGCAGCTCCCTGGACAGGGAAGGCTACACCTTC. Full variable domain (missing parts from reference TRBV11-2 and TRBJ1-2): EAGVAQSPRYKIIEKRQSVAFWCNPISGHATLYWYQQILGQGPKLLIQFQNNGVVDDSQLPKDRFSAERLKGVDSTLKIQPAKLEDSAVYLCASSSLDREGYTFGSGTRLTVV.

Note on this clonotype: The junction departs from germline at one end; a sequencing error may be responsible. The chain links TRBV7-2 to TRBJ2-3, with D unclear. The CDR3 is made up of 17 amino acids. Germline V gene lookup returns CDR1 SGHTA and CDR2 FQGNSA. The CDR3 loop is CARSLPRAVVGGDTQYF. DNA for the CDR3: TGTGCCCGCAGCTTACCCCGCGCAGTGGTTGGCGGAGATACGCAGTATTTT. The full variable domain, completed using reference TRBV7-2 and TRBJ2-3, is GAGVSQSPSNKVTEKGKDVELRCDPISGHTALYWYRQSLGQGLEFLIYFQGNSAPDKSGLPSDRFSAERTGGSVSTLTIQRTQQEDSAVYLCARSLPRAVVGGDTQYFGPGTRLTVL.

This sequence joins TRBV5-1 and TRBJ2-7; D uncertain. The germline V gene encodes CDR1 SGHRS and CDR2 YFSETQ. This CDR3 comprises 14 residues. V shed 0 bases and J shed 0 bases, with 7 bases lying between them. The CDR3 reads CASSLVVNSYEQYF. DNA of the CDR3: TGCGCCAGCAGCTTGGTCGTGAACTCCTACGAGCAGTACTTC. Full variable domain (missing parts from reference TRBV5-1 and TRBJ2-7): KAGVTQTPRYLIKTRGQQVTLSCSPISGHRSVSWYQQTPGQGLQFLFEYFSETQRNKGNFPGRFSGRQFSNSRSEMNVSTLELGDSALYLCASSLVVNSYEQYFGPGTRLTVT.

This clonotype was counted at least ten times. The CDR3 DNA is TGTGCCAGCAGCGCCGAAGACCGGACAGGGGACACTGAAGCTTTCTTT. Translated: CASSAEDRTGDTEAFF. This chain links TRBV9 with TRBJ1-1; 9 bases fit TRBD1. V shed 3 bases and J 3 bases; nucleotides not matched to a gene: 9. CDR1 and CDR2 (germline): SGDLS, YYNGEE. This CDR3 is 16 amino acids long.

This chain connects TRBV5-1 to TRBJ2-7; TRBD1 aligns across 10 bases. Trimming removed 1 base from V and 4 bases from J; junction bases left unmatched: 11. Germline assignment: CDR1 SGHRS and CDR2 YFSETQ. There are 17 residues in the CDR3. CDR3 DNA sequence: TGCGCCAGCAGCTTGTTGGAACAGAGACAGGGGGCTTACGAGCAGTACTTC. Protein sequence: CASSLLEQRQGAYEQYF.

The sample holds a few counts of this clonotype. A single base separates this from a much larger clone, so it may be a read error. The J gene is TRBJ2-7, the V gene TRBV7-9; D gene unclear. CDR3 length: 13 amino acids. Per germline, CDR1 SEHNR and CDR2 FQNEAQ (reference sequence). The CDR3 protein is CASTEYGSCEQYF. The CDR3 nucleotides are TGTGCCAGCACCGAGTACGGCTCCTGCGAGCAGTACTTC. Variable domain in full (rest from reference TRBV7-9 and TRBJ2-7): DTGVSQNPRHKITKRGQNVTFRCDPISEHNRLYWYRQTLGQGPEFLTYFQNEAQLEKSRLLSDRFSAERPKGSFSTLEIQRTEQGDSAMYLCASTEYGSCEQYFGPGTRLTVT.

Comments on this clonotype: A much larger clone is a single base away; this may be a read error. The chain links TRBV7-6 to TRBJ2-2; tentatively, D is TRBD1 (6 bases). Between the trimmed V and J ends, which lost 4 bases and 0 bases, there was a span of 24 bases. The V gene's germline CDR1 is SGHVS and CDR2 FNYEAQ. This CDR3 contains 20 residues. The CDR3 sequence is CASSSWLGERDITNTGELFF. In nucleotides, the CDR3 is TGTGCCAGCAGCTCGTGGCTTGGGGAGAGGGACATTACGAACACCGGGGAGCTGTTTTTT.

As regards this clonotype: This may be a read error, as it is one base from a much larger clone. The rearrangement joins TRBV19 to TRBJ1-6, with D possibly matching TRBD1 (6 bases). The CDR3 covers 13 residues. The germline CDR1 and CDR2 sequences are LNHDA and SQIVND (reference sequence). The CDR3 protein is CASSTGGSSPLRF. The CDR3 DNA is TGTGCCAGTAGTACGGGGGGCTCTTCACCCCTCCGCTTT.

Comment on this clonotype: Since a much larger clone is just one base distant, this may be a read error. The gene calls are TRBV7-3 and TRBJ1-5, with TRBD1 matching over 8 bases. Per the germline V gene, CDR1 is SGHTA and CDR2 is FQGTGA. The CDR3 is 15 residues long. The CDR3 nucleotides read TGTGTCAGCAGCCCTACAGGGGGTAGCAATCAGCCCCAGCATTTT. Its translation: CVSSPTGGSNQPQHF.